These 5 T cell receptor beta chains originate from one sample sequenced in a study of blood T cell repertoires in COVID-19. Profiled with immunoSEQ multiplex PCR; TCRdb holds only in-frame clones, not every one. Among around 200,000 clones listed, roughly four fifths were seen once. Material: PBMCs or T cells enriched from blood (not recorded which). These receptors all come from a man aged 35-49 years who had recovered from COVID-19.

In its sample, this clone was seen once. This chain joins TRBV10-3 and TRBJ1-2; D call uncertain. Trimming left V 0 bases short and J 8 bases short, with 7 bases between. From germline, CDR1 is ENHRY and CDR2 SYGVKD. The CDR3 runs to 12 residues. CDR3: CAISESAGGYTF. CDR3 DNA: TGTGCCATCAGTGAGTCGGCGGGGGGCTACACCTTC.

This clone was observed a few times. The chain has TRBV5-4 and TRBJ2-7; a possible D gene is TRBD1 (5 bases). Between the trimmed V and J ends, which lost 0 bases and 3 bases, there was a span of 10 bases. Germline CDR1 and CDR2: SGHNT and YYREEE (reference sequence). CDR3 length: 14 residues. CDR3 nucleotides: TGTGCCAGCAGCTTGGAGGGGCCGCGCTACGAGCAGTACTTC. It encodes CASSLEGPRYEQYF.

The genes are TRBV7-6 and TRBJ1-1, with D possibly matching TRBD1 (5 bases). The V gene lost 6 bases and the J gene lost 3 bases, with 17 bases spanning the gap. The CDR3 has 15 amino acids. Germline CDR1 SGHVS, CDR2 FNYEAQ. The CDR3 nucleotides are TGTGCCAGCAGACGTTCTTCTATAGGGGACACTGAAGCTTTCTTT. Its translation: CASRRSSIGDTEAFF.

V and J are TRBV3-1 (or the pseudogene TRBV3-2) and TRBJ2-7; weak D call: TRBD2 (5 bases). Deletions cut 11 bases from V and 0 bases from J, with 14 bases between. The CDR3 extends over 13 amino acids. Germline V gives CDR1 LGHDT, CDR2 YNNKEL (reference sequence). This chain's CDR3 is CAVLDGNSYEQYF. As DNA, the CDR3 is TGTGCCGTTCTCGACGGGAACTCCTACGAGCAGTACTTC.

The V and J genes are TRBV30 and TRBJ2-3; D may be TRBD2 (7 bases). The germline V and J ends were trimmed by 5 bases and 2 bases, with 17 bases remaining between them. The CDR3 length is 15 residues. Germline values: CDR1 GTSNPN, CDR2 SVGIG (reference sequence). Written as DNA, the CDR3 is TGTGCCTGGGGAACGGGGAGGGGGGTCACAGATACGCAGTATTTT. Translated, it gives CAWGTGRGVTDTQYF.